The rows below give T cell receptor beta chains drawn from one sample of a study of lymphopenia after photon versus proton radiotherapy. TCRdb's table, derived via immunoSEQ multiplex PCR, lists solely in-frame clones and lacks some. The sample has 37,000 or so clones, around 85% seen once. The sequences come from peripheral blood, collected from a patient treated with photon-based radiotherapy. The receptors derive from a man aged 50-59 years with gastric cancer. CDR3s leave out the opening cysteine and the closing phenylalanine or tryptophan.

v_call cdr3_aa
TRBV6-1 ASSEQASGRGETQY
TRBV27 ASSFLRSGRADTQY
TRBV27 ASSLSGITYEQY
TRBV10-1 ASSEGTRGNEQY
TRBV5-1 ASSLDISAHSSYEQY
TRBV4-1 ASSQDIGREETQY
TRBV10-3 AISVEGNQPQH
TRBV18 ASSPLGAAQNIQY
TRBV5-4 ASSLRGPYGYT
TRBV19 ASSIPSAGAYGYT
TRBV7-9 ASSSSAGRPQH
TRBV6-6 ASQSGSNTEAF
TRBV30 AWSKGTLITEQF
TRBV6-1 ASKAGLYNEQF
TRBV5-5 ASSFGSGRGYYEQY
TRBV19 ASSNRRRNTEAF
TRBV9 ASSLGQATHHEQF
TRBV9 ASSSGQGDVSSYEQY
TRBV5-6 ASSLQGQGATNTEAF
TRBV2 AGSGTGAYYEQY
TRBV7-6 ASSGTGGADTQY
TRBV27 ASSLGGEQY
TRBV28 ASSPPPGQGSGYT
TRBV5-4 ASSVTDTQY
TRBV4-2 ASSPSPDRGTNYGYT
TRBV5-1 ASSLQGWNEKLF
TRBV7-9 ASSLAGDGQPQH
TRBV27 ASSGGKSGSAKNIQY
TRBV11-2 ASSWEAGLAGTYEQY
TRBV7-2 ASSLIAGPSGGYT
TRBV30 AWNPGISYNEQF
TRBV5-1 ASSLAGAGGRNTGELF
TRBV28 ASSLGGVQETQY
TRBV5-6 ASSLPKAGGYT
TRBV14 ASSHGTAYNSPLH
TRBV25-1 ASSSTMGGKQNIQY
TRBV18 ASSLSGQGALTEF
TRBV7-8 ASSLRFRDEQY
TRBV5-6 ASSFSRQETQY
TRBV29-1 SATGLGYEQF
TRBV19 ASSLPGTGFNQPQH
TRBV11-2 ASSLNSGRGITQY
TRBV4-3 ASSPRLAGGHEQY
TRBV28 ASSLLGGDLYEQY
TRBV4-3 ASSQEWDNIQY
TRBV7-9 ASSFIAGVNNEQF
TRBV4-2 ASSQGPEGGTDTQY